This note documents a single T cell receptor beta chain sequence. Genomic DNA was employed as the template in profiling TCR beta VDJ and CDR3. MiXCR, run by TCRdb on the reads, gives a single entry per CDR3 protein. The top ten hold 7.5% to 9% of the sample, which has some 290,000 distinct CDR3 sequences, around 60% seen once. This entry is derived from a study of CD8+CD57+ T cells in acquired aplastic anemia. The source of this sequence is a human donor with severe aplastic anemia or a healthy control (not recorded which). The sample taken for sequencing was sorted CD4+, CD8+, or CD8+CD57+ T cells (not recorded which) from PBMCs.

CDR3 sequence: CAWSGQANTEAFF. The CDR3 region has the DNA TGTGCCTGGAGTGGACAGGCGAACACTGAAGCTTTCTTT. The chain links TRBV30 to TRBJ1-1; perhaps TRBD1 as D (6 bases). The CDR3 covers 13 residues. Trimming removed 1 base at V and 1 base at J, with 7 bases between. CDR1 is GTSNPN and CDR2 is SVGIG in the germline V gene (reference sequence).